This TCR beta chain stems from a study of T cell changes during pregnancy in multiple sclerosis. Produced via immunoSEQ multiplex PCR; TCRdb's table is partial and in-frame only. The sample lists around 130,000 clones; roughly 92% were seen once. The TCR originated in a female donor with multiple sclerosis, enrolled in a pregnancy study. The sequences come from peripheral blood, collected before pregnancy.

CDR3 sequence: CASSLSSYTDTQYF. Written as DNA, the CDR3 is TGTGCCAGCAGCCTATCTAGTTACACAGATACGCAGTATTTT. This chain connects TRBV13 to TRBJ2-3; unclear D gene. CDR3 size: 14 residues. Deletions cut 5 bases from V and 2 bases from J, with 11 bases between. Germline V CDR1 and CDR2: PRHDT, FYEKMQ (reference sequence).